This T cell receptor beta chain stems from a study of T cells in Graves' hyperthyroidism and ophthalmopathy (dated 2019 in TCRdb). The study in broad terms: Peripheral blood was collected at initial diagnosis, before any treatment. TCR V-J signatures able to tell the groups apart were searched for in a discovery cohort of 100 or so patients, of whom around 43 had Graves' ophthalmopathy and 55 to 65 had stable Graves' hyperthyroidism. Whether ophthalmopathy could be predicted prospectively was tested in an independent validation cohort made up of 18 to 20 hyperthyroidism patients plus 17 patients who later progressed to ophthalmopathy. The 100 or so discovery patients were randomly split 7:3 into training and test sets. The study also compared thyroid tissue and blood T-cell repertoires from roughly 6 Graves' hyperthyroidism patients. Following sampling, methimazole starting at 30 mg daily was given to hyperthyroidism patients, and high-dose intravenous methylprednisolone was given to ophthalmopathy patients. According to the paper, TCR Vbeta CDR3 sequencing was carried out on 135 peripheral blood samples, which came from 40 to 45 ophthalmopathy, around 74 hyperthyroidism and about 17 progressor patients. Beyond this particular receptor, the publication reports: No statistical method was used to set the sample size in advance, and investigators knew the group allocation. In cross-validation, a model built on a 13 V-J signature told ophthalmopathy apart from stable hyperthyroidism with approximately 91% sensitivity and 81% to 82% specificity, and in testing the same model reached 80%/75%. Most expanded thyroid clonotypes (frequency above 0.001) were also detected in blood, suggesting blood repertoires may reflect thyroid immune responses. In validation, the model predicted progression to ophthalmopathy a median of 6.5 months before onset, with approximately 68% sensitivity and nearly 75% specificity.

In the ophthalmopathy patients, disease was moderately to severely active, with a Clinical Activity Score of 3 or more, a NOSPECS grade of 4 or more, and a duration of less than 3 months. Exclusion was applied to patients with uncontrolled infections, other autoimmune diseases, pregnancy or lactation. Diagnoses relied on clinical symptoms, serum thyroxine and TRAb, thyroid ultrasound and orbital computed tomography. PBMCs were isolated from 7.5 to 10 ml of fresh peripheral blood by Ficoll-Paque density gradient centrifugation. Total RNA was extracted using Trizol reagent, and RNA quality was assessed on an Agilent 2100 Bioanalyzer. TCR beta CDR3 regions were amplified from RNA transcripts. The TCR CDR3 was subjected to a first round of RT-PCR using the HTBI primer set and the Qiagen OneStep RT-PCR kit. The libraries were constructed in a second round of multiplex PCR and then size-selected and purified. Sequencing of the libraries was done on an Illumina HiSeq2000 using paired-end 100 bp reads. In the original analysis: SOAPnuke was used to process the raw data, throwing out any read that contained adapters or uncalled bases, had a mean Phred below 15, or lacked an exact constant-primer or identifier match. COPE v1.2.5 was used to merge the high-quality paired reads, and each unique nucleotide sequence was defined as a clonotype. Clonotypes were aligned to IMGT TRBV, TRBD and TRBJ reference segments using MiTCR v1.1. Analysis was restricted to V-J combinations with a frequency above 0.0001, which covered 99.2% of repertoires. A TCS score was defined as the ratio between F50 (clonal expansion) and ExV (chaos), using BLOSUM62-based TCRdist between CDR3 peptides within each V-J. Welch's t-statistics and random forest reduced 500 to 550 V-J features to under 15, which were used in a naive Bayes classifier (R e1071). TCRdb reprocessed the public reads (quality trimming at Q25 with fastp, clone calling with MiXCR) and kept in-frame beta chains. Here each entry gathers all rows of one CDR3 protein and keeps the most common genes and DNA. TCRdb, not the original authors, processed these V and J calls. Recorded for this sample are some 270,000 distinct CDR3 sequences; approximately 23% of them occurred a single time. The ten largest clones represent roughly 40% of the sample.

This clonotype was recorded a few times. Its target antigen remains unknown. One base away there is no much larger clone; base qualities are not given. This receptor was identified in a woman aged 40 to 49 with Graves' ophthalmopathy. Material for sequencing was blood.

The CDR3 reads CASSPWTDSNQPQHF. The bases read TGCGCCAGCAGCCCCTGGACGGATAGCAATCAGCCCCAGCATTTT. The sequence links TRBV4-1 to TRBJ1-5, with the identity of the D gene unclear. CDR1 and CDR2 (MGHRA, YSYEKL) derive from the germline V gene. The V and J ends are trimmed by 4 bases and 0 bases, leaving 10 bases between them. The CDR3 goes from the cysteine to the phenylalanine over 15 residues. The only DNA kept is the CDR3, 45 bases in frame from the first base.